A selection of T cell receptor beta chains follows, all from one sample in a study of T cells in Graves' hyperthyroidism and ophthalmopathy. TCRdb re-derived calls from the multiplex PCR reads in MiXCR, one entry per CDR3 protein. Altogether approximately 300,000 distinct CDR3 sequences are present, roughly 19% being singletons, with the ten largest covering 35% to 45%. Input material: blood. These TCRs come from a man in his forties or fifties with Graves' ophthalmopathy. Each CDR3 is given with its conserved first and last residue. The D gene is left open where the match is weak. Clone sizes are given selectively: once, few, many, or a class where the clone is expanded.

len: 14
abundance: few
d_gene: NA
j_gene: TRBJ2-2
v_gene: TRBV20-1
CDR3nt: TGCAGTGCTAGTGGGGCCCGGAACACCGGGGAGCTGTTTTTT
CDR3aa: CSASGARNTGELFF

len: 14
abundance: many
d_gene: NA
j_gene: TRBJ1-1
v_gene: TRBV5-1
CDR3nt: TGCGCCAGCAGCAACATTCAGGGGCGCACTGAAGCTTTCTTT
CDR3aa: CASSNIQGRTEAFF

len: 16
abundance: many
d_gene: NA
j_gene: TRBJ2-1
v_gene: TRBV2
CDR3nt: TGTGCCAGCAGTGAATTTGAGGCCGTAGGAGAGAATGAGCAGTTCTTC
CDR3aa: CASSEFEAVGENEQFF

len: 16
abundance: NA
d_gene: TRBD1
j_gene: TRBJ1-1
v_gene: TRBV3-1
CDR3nt: TGTGCCAGCAGCCTATTAACAGGGGGAACGAACACTGAAGCTTTCTTT
CDR3aa: CASSLLTGGTNTEAFF

len: 14
abundance: many
d_gene: NA
j_gene: TRBJ1-2
v_gene: TRBV28
CDR3nt: TGTGCCAGCAAACTTGAGGGTTCCAACTATGGCTACACCTTC
CDR3aa: CASKLEGSNYGYTF

len: 14
abundance: NA
d_gene: TRBD2
j_gene: TRBJ2-7
v_gene: TRBV29-1
CDR3nt: TGCAGCGTTGAAGAATTGCGGGAGGGCTACGAGCAGTACTTC
CDR3aa: CSVEELREGYEQYF

len: 13
abundance: many
d_gene: NA
j_gene: TRBJ2-7
v_gene: TRBV11-2
CDR3nt: TGTGCCAGCAGCCGGACCCGTGGGTACGAGCAGTACTTC
CDR3aa: CASSRTRGYEQYF

len: 22
abundance: NA
d_gene: NA
j_gene: TRBJ1-1
v_gene: TRBV9
CDR3nt: TGTGCCAGCAGCGTAGAACCCCGCCCTACCGACGGTCCTCGGCCCCATTACACTGAAGCTTTCTTT
CDR3aa: CASSVEPRPTDGPRPHYTEAFF

len: 14
abundance: many
d_gene: TRBD2
j_gene: TRBJ2-3
v_gene: TRBV7-3
CDR3nt: TGTGCCAGCAGCCCCGACGGGGGGGTGGATACGCAGTATTTT
CDR3aa: CASSPDGGVDTQYF

len: 15
abundance: many
d_gene: NA
j_gene: TRBJ1-2
v_gene: TRBV7-3
CDR3nt: TGTGCCAGCAGCTTAACCCCCGAGGCGCGGTATGGCTACACCTTC
CDR3aa: CASSLTPEARYGYTF

len: 13
abundance: NA
d_gene: NA
j_gene: TRBJ1-1
v_gene: TRBV20-1
CDR3nt: TGCAGTGCTAGAGGGCCCGGGGCCACTGAAGCTTTCTTT
CDR3aa: CSARGPGATEAFF

len: 16
abundance: NA
d_gene: NA
j_gene: TRBJ2-7
v_gene: TRBV19
CDR3nt: TGTGCCAGTAGTGGCAACCTGGGACAAGGATCGATCGAGCAGTACTTC
CDR3aa: CASSGNLGQGSIEQYF

len: 16
abundance: NA
d_gene: NA
j_gene: TRBJ2-5
v_gene: TRBV12-3/TRBV12-4
CDR3nt: TGTGCCAGCAGTCTAGGCCCACAGGGAATCCAAGAGACCCAGTACTTC
CDR3aa: CASSLGPQGIQETQYF

len: 14
abundance: NA
d_gene: NA
j_gene: TRBJ2-2
v_gene: TRBV2
CDR3nt: TGTGCCAGCACCGAGACAGCGAACACCGGGGAGCTGTTTTTT
CDR3aa: CASTETANTGELFF

len: 16
abundance: few
d_gene: NA
j_gene: TRBJ2-2
v_gene: TRBV4-2
CDR3nt: TGTGCCAGCAGCCAAGATCTTCGGGGGAGGACCGGGGAGCTGTTTTTT
CDR3aa: CASSQDLRGRTGELFF

len: 16
abundance: many
d_gene: NA
j_gene: TRBJ2-1
v_gene: TRBV11-2
CDR3nt: TGTGCCAGCGGAGACCTGGGGTGGAGGACAAACAATGAGCAGTTCTTC
CDR3aa: CASGDLGWRTNNEQFF

len: 15
abundance: NA
d_gene: NA
j_gene: TRBJ1-4
v_gene: TRBV4-1
CDR3nt: TGCGCCAGCAGCCAAGATGGGGGGTCGAATGAAAAACTGTTTTTT
CDR3aa: CASSQDGGSNEKLFF

len: 13
abundance: few
d_gene: NA
j_gene: TRBJ1-5
v_gene: TRBV2
CDR3nt: TGTGCCAGCAGAACAGGGCCCAATCAGCCCCAGCATTTT
CDR3aa: CASRTGPNQPQHF

len: 16
abundance: NA
d_gene: NA
j_gene: TRBJ2-2
v_gene: TRBV6-5
CDR3nt: TGTGCCAGCAGTTTGGGGTTGGGCAGAAGGACCGGGGAGCTGTTTTTT
CDR3aa: CASSLGLGRRTGELFF

len: 16
abundance: many
d_gene: NA
j_gene: TRBJ2-1
v_gene: TRBV11-2
CDR3nt: TGTGCCAGCAGCTTCGCTGGAGGGAGAAACTACAATGAGCAGTTCTTC
CDR3aa: CASSFAGGRNYNEQFF

len: 12
abundance: many
d_gene: NA
j_gene: TRBJ2-7
v_gene: TRBV2
CDR3nt: TGTGCCAGCAGTGTTACCTCCTACGAGCAGTACTTC
CDR3aa: CASSVTSYEQYF

len: 14
abundance: NA
d_gene: NA
j_gene: TRBJ1-4
v_gene: TRBV7-9
CDR3nt: TGTGCCAGCAGCTTAGGGGGTAATAGTGAAAAACTGTTTTTT
CDR3aa: CASSLGGNSEKLFF

len: 14
abundance: NA
d_gene: TRBD1
j_gene: TRBJ1-2
v_gene: TRBV28
CDR3nt: TGTGCCAGCAGAACACAGGGGTTTGACTATGGCTACACCTTC
CDR3aa: CASRTQGFDYGYTF

len: 14
abundance: NA
d_gene: NA
j_gene: TRBJ1-2
v_gene: TRBV7-2
CDR3nt: TGTGCCAGCAGCTCCGCCGGGCAACTCTATGGCTACACCTTC
CDR3aa: CASSSAGQLYGYTF

len: 14
abundance: many
d_gene: TRBD2
j_gene: TRBJ2-7
v_gene: TRBV6-1
CDR3nt: TGTGCCGCAAGAAGCGGGAGGGCCTCCTACGAGCAGTACTTC
CDR3aa: CAARSGRASYEQYF

len: 13
abundance: NA
d_gene: TRBD1
j_gene: TRBJ2-7
v_gene: TRBV28
CDR3nt: TGTGCCAGCAGTTTCGGGGACAGGGCCGAGCAGTACTTC
CDR3aa: CASSFGDRAEQYF

len: 12
abundance: few
d_gene: NA
j_gene: TRBJ2-7
v_gene: TRBV7-9
CDR3nt: TGTGCCAGCAGCCTGGCCCTGGGCGAGCAGTACTTC
CDR3aa: CASSLALGEQYF

len: 16
abundance: many
d_gene: TRBD2
j_gene: TRBJ2-3
v_gene: TRBV11-2
CDR3nt: TGTGCCAGCAGCAAGGGACTAGCGGGAGCCGTAGATACGCAGTATTTT
CDR3aa: CASSKGLAGAVDTQYF

len: 15
abundance: few
d_gene: TRBD1
j_gene: TRBJ1-6
v_gene: TRBV5-1
CDR3nt: TGCGCCAGCAGCTTAGGACAGGAGCGGGATTCACCCCTCCACTTT
CDR3aa: CASSLGQERDSPLHF

len: 16
abundance: NA
d_gene: TRBD1
j_gene: TRBJ1-4
v_gene: TRBV28
CDR3nt: TGTGCCAGCAGTCTCTACTCGACAGGGGCAGGTGAAAAACTGTTTTTT
CDR3aa: CASSLYSTGAGEKLFF

len: 15
abundance: NA
d_gene: NA
j_gene: TRBJ1-6
v_gene: TRBV30
CDR3nt: TGTGCCTGGAGTGGTCGGGACTTAGCGAATTCACCCCTCCACTTT
CDR3aa: CAWSGRDLANSPLHF

len: 16
abundance: many
d_gene: NA
j_gene: TRBJ2-1
v_gene: TRBV11-2
CDR3nt: TGTGCCAGCAGCCCCCATCCGGAGGGGACCTACAATGAGCAGTTCTTC
CDR3aa: CASSPHPEGTYNEQFF

len: 16
abundance: many
d_gene: NA
j_gene: TRBJ1-1
v_gene: TRBV20-1
CDR3nt: TGCAGTGCTAGAGGGAACATACAGGGCCGGTTCACTGAAGCTTTCTTT
CDR3aa: CSARGNIQGRFTEAFF

len: 14
abundance: NA
d_gene: NA
j_gene: TRBJ2-5
v_gene: TRBV29-1
CDR3nt: TGCAGCGTTGCCAAGGGGGGGGGGGGAGAGACCCAGTACTTC
CDR3aa: CSVAKGGGGETQYF

len: 15
abundance: few
d_gene: TRBD2
j_gene: TRBJ2-2
v_gene: TRBV6-2/TRBV6-3
CDR3nt: TGTGCCAGCAGAACTAGCGGGAGGCGGACCGGGGAGCTGTTTTTT
CDR3aa: CASRTSGRRTGELFF

len: 15
abundance: NA
d_gene: TRBD1
j_gene: TRBJ2-5
v_gene: TRBV7-2
CDR3nt: TGTGCCAGCAGCTTAGAATCAGGGGGCCCAGAGACCCAGTACTTC
CDR3aa: CASSLESGGPETQYF

len: 16
abundance: NA
d_gene: TRBD2
j_gene: TRBJ2-5
v_gene: TRBV25-1
CDR3nt: TGTGCCAGCAGTGAATTATGGCGGGAGGGCCGGGAGACCCAGTACTTC
CDR3aa: CASSELWREGRETQYF

len: 16
abundance: many
d_gene: NA
j_gene: TRBJ1-5
v_gene: TRBV15
CDR3nt: TGTGCCACCAGCAGAGATCCCTACCAGGGGAATCAGCCCCAGCATTTT
CDR3aa: CATSRDPYQGNQPQHF

len: 14
abundance: few
d_gene: NA
j_gene: TRBJ1-6
v_gene: TRBV6-1
CDR3nt: TGTGCCAGCAGGGAGGGGGGGGGCGTTTCACCCCTCCACTTT
CDR3aa: CASREGGGVSPLHF

len: 14
abundance: few
d_gene: NA
j_gene: TRBJ2-5
v_gene: TRBV19
CDR3nt: TGTGCCAGTAGTATAAAAGGGAGGCAAGAGACCCAGTACTTC
CDR3aa: CASSIKGRQETQYF

len: 14
abundance: few
d_gene: NA
j_gene: TRBJ2-7
v_gene: TRBV30
CDR3nt: TGTGCCTGGAGAGACCAGGGTTTCAACTACGAGCAGTACTTC
CDR3aa: CAWRDQGFNYEQYF

len: 15
abundance: many
d_gene: NA
j_gene: TRBJ1-2
v_gene: TRBV19
CDR3nt: TGTGCCAGTAGTATCCGACACCAAGTCAACTATGGCTACACCTTC
CDR3aa: CASSIRHQVNYGYTF

len: 16
abundance: many
d_gene: NA
j_gene: TRBJ2-5
v_gene: TRBV28
CDR3nt: TGTGCCAGCAGAATTGGGCGGGCCCAGGGGCAAGAGACCCAGTACTTC
CDR3aa: CASRIGRAQGQETQYF

len: 14
abundance: many
d_gene: NA
j_gene: TRBJ2-1
v_gene: TRBV5-1
CDR3nt: TGCGCCAGCAGCTTGACCGGGGGTTACAATGAGCAGTTCTTC
CDR3aa: CASSLTGGYNEQFF

len: 14
abundance: many
d_gene: TRBD1
j_gene: TRBJ1-5
v_gene: TRBV12-3/TRBV12-4
CDR3nt: TGTGCCAGCAGGGTCGGGACAGGGAATCAGCCCCAGCATTTT
CDR3aa: CASRVGTGNQPQHF

len: 13
abundance: NA
d_gene: NA
j_gene: TRBJ2-5
v_gene: TRBV14
CDR3nt: TGTGCCAGCAGCCAATGGAGGCGGGAGACCCAGTACTTC
CDR3aa: CASSQWRRETQYF

len: 11
abundance: many
d_gene: NA
j_gene: TRBJ2-7
v_gene: TRBV3-1
CDR3nt: TGTGCCAGCAGCCGTTATGACGAGCAGTACTTC
CDR3aa: CASSRYDEQYF

len: 15
abundance: many
d_gene: TRBD1
j_gene: TRBJ1-2
v_gene: TRBV7-9
CDR3nt: TGTGCCAGCAGCCCATTCCTACAGGGGCCCTATGGCTACACCTTC
CDR3aa: CASSPFLQGPYGYTF

len: 16
abundance: few
d_gene: TRBD2
j_gene: TRBJ2-4
v_gene: TRBV20-1
CDR3nt: TGCAGTGCTAGAGAACGGGGGGGACGGGCCAAAAACATTCAGTACTTC
CDR3aa: CSARERGGRAKNIQYF

len: 14
abundance: few
d_gene: TRBD1
j_gene: TRBJ2-7
v_gene: TRBV29-1
CDR3nt: TGCAGCGTTGAAGGGGCAGGGGGCATTTACGAGCAGTACTTC
CDR3aa: CSVEGAGGIYEQYF

len: 19
abundance: many
d_gene: NA
j_gene: TRBJ1-1
v_gene: TRBV28
CDR3nt: TGTGCCAGCAGTTTCCCCGGGGTAGGAGGGTTGAGGTCGAACACTGAAGCTTTCTTT
CDR3aa: CASSFPGVGGLRSNTEAFF